This T cell receptor (beta chain) was identified during a study of shared clonotypes between healthy human individuals. Study context: In total, the donors were a couple of women and a few men aged 18 to 49.

Repertoires were generated with immunoSEQ multiplex PCR, while TCRdb's copy carries only in-frame clones and drops some. The sample yields hundreds of thousands of clones, about 78% seen once. Germline V gene lookup returns CDR1 SNHLY and CDR2 FYNNEI. Trimming took off 6 bases at V and 2 bases at J, with 16 bases between the two ends. The CDR3 extends over 15 amino acids. This clone was counted ten times or more. The clonotype was recovered from a woman aged 25 to 39 in good health. Sequencing input: memory CD4+ T cells sorted from blood. Noted subset: CD45RA-negative fraction. The chain links TRBV2 to TRBJ1-1; D gene uncertain. CDR3 DNA sequence: TGTGCCAGCAGAGATTGGGCACCTGGCAACACTGAAGCTTTCTTT. This gives the protein CASRDWAPGNTEAFF.